The clone carrying this T cell receptor (beta chain) was seen more than once but under ten times. The entry originates in a study of T cells in Graves' hyperthyroidism and ophthalmopathy. Per the germline V gene, CDR1 is SGHRS and CDR2 is YFSETQ. V was cut by 4 bases and J by 0 bases, with 13 bases left in between. CDR3 length: 16 residues. Amplified TCR beta CDR3 regions came from RNA transcripts. With the HTBI primer set, the TCR CDR3 went through a first round of RT-PCR. TCRdb reprocessed the multiplex PCR reads with MiXCR, giving one entry per CDR3 protein. The sample lists hundreds of thousands of distinct CDR3 sequences; nearly 45% were seen once.

The sequenced material came from peripheral blood or thyroid tissue (not recorded which). The rearrangement joins TRBV5-1 to TRBJ1-4, with D unclear. The TCR was taken from an adult man with Graves' disease, either hyperthyroidism or ophthalmopathy (not recorded which). The CDR3 DNA reads as TGCGCCAGCAGCCCCACAGCAGCCTCAACTAATGAAAAACTGTTTTTT. Residues: CASSPTAASTNEKLFF.